The 20 T cell receptor beta chains presented below share a single source sample, sequenced in a study of blood T cell repertoires in COVID-19. The repertoire was sequenced with immunoSEQ multiplex PCR; TCRdb's copy has only in-frame clones and lacks some. The sample has over 250,000 clones, less than 90% seen once; the top ten hold about 14%. The sample was peripheral blood. Every receptor here comes from a human donor in a cohort sampled during active COVID-19.

This clone was seen a single time. This chain links TRBV19 with TRBJ1-1; D uncertain. Trimming cost V 8 bases and J 4 bases, with 14 bases left between them. The CDR3 covers 13 residues. Germline V gene sequence: CDR1 LNHDA, CDR2 SQIVND (reference sequence). The CDR3: CASRGLGSTEAFF. CDR3 in DNA: TGTGCCAGTCGCGGCCTCGGGAGCACTGAAGCTTTCTTT.

The chain uses TRBV18 and TRBJ2-5; 10 bases are a match to TRBD1. CDR1 and CDR2 (germline): KGHSH, LQKENI. The V gene end was trimmed by 3 bases and the J gene end by 4 bases; junction bases not matched to a gene: 2. The CDR3 covers 14 residues. The CDR3 is CASSPRTGGETQYF. The DNA of the CDR3 is TGTGCCAGCTCACCCAGGACAGGGGGAGAGACCCAGTACTTC.

V and J are TRBV5-6 and TRBJ2-7, with 8 positions matching TRBD1. The CDR3 consists of 16 residues. Germline V gives CDR1 SGHDT, CDR2 YYEEEE. Germline trimming cut 2 bases from V and 5 bases from J; bases unmatched to any gene: 12. Here the CDR3 reads CASSFGGGTGTHEQYF. The CDR3 nucleotides read TGTGCCAGCAGCTTTGGGGGCGGGACAGGTACCCACGAGCAGTACTTC.

The CDR3 sequence is CASSLLSGGQETQYF. CDR3 bases: TGCGCCAGCAGCTTGTTATCGGGGGGACAAGAGACCCAGTACTTC. The chain joins TRBV5-1 to TRBJ2-5; 7 nucleotides align to TRBD2. From germline, CDR1 is SGHRS and CDR2 YFSETQ. The CDR3 length is 15 residues. V lost 1 base and J lost 2; bases outside the gene matches: 5.

This clone has a handful of counts. The rearrangement uses TRBV6-6 and TRBJ2-2; TRBD1 might be the D (6 bases). From germline, CDR1 is MNHNY and CDR2 SVGAGI (reference sequence). Between the trimmed V and J ends, which lost 7 bases and 2 bases, there was a span of 20 bases. The CDR3 is 17 residues long. In DNA, the CDR3 is TGTGCCAGCACTCGCGTTGGGGGCTGGGAAAACACCGGGGAGCTGTTTTTT. Its translation is CASTRVGGWENTGELFF.

The rearrangement joins TRBV7-9 to TRBJ1-2; D remains ambiguous. The CDR3 runs 11 residues. CDR1 and CDR2 from the germline V gene are SEHNR and FQNEAQ (reference sequence). The ends were cut back, 1 base at V and 7 bases at J, with 4 bases in the middle. CDR3 bases: TGTGCCAGCAGCTTAGAGAGTGGCTACACCTTC. Protein: CASSLESGYTF.

V usage is TRBV5-1 and J usage is TRBJ2-3, with 12 bases that match TRBD2. CDR3 length: 17 residues. V trimming: 3 bases; J trimming: 0 bases; junction bases outside the gene matches: 5. Germline loops: CDR1 SGHRS, CDR2 YFSETQ. The CDR3 DNA sequence: TGCGCCAGCAGCTCGGGGACTAGCGGGCATAGCACAGATACGCAGTATTTT. Protein: CASSSGTSGHSTDTQYF.

This clone was seen only a few times. This chain uses TRBV19 with TRBJ1-1; no clear D. From germline, CDR1 is LNHDA and CDR2 SQIVND (reference sequence). The CDR3 is 12 residues long. V lost 5 bases to trimming and J lost 7 bases, with 11 bases between them. DNA for the CDR3: TGTGCCAGTAGTCATGGCAGATATGAAGCTTTCTTT. Translated: CASSHGRYEAFF.

The chain has TRBV19 and TRBJ2-5; D call uncertain. V lost 8 bases, J lost 4 bases, and 11 bases lay in between. From germline, CDR1 is LNHDA and CDR2 SQIVND (reference sequence). The CDR3 length is 12 residues. In nucleotides, the CDR3 is TGTGCCAGTTCCGCCAGCGTAGAGACCCAGTACTTC. Translating it yields CASSASVETQYF.

This clone was detected once. The chain joins TRBV2 to TRBJ1-5, with D possibly being TRBD1 (5 bases). Germline assignment: CDR1 SNHLY and CDR2 FYNNEI. Trimming took 5 bases from V and 4 from J, leaving 12 bases between them. The length of the CDR3 is 14 residues. The DNA for the CDR3 is TGTGCCAGCAGTCTAGGAGGGGTTAATCAGCCCCAGCATTTT. It encodes CASSLGGVNQPQHF. The full variable domain, its missing parts supplied by reference TRBV2 and TRBJ1-5, is EPEVTQTPSHQVTQMGQEVILRCVPISNHLYFYWYRQILGQKVEFLVSFYNNEISEKSEIFDDQFSVERPDGSNFTLKIRSTKLEDSAMYFCASSLGGVNQPQHFGDGTRLSIL.

This chain's CDR3 is CASSLDRGRGDGYTF. The CDR3 DNA is TGCGCCAGCAGCTTGGATAGGGGGCGCGGGGATGGCTACACCTTC. The chain couples TRBV5-1 to TRBJ1-2; 7 bases fit TRBD1. The CDR3 runs to 15 residues. J lost 6 bases, V lost 0 bases, and 8 bases had no gene match. The germline V gene encodes CDR1 SGHRS and CDR2 YFSETQ.

The V and J genes are TRBV28 and TRBJ1-1; 7 nucleotides match TRBD1. CDR1 is MDHEN and CDR2 is SYDVKM in the germline V gene. The CDR3 contains 15 residues. The V and J ends lost 4 bases and 0 bases, in that order; junction bases with no gene match: 5. This CDR3 is CASSWRQGLNTEAFF. The CDR3 DNA is TGTGCCAGCAGTTGGAGACAGGGCTTGAACACTGAAGCTTTCTTT. Variable domain in full (rest from reference TRBV28 and TRBJ1-1): DVKVTQSSRYLVKRTGEKVFLECVQDMDHENMFWYRQDPGLGLRLIYFSYDVKMKEKGDIPEGYSVSREKKERFSLILESASTNQTSMYLCASSWRQGLNTEAFFGQGTRLTVV.

CDR3 nucleotide sequence: TGTGCCAGCAGCTCCGAGGGACTAGCGGGCCCCTTAAACACAGATACGCAGTATTTT. Its protein is CASSSEGLAGPLNTDTQYF. The chain couples TRBV13 to TRBJ2-3; 12 positions match TRBD2. Germline V lookup: CDR1 PRHDT, CDR2 FYEKMQ (reference sequence). V was pared by 4 bases and J by 2 bases, with 13 bases of the junction left unmatched. The CDR3 loop spans 19 amino acids. Full variable domain (outside the CDR3, taken from reference TRBV13 and TRBJ2-3): AAGVIQSPRHLIKEKRETATLKCYPIPRHDTVYWYQQGPGQDPQFLISFYEKMQSDKGSIPDRFSAQQFSDYHSELNMSSLELGDSALYFCASSSEGLAGPLNTDTQYFGPGTRLTVL.

This clone was seen a few times. The chain uses TRBV2 and TRBJ2-2, with D maybe TRBD1 (5 bases). The germline V and J ends were trimmed by 5 bases and 5 bases, with 12 bases remaining between them. The CDR3 spans 14 residues. Germline V gives CDR1 SNHLY, CDR2 FYNNEI. CDR3 protein: CASSRTSATGELFF. Here the CDR3 DNA reads TGTGCCAGCAGTCGGACATCAGCAACCGGGGAGCTGTTTTTT.

The V and J genes are TRBV5-1 and TRBJ2-3; TRBD1 is a possible D gene (6 bases). The length of the CDR3 is 15 residues. The V end was cut by 0 bases, the J end by 5 bases, with 13 bases between. Germline CDR1 and CDR2: SGHRS and YFSETQ. The CDR3 loop is CASSLDGGRGDTQYF. As DNA, the CDR3 is TGCGCCAGCAGCTTGGATGGGGGCCGGGGAGATACGCAGTATTTT.

The chain has TRBV9 and TRBJ2-2, with 12 bases aligning to TRBD1. Germline assignment: CDR1 SGDLS and CDR2 YYNGEE. V trimming: 4 bases; J trimming: 4 bases; junction bases outside the gene matches: 5. This CDR3 spans 16 amino acids. Here the CDR3 DNA reads TGTGCCAGCAGCCCGGGGACAGGGGGCATCACCGGGGAGCTGTTTTTT. Protein product: CASSPGTGGITGELFF.

As to this clone: This sample includes further DNA sequences coding for the same CDR3. The V gene is TRBV6-5, the J gene TRBJ2-5, with 9 positions matching TRBD2. Germline V gene data show CDR1 as MNHEY and CDR2 as SVGAGI. V lost 5 bases and J lost 4; bases outside the gene matches: 8. CDR3 length equals 15 residues. DNA of the CDR3: TGTGCCAGCAGTCCGCGGGGGGGTGCTGGAGAGACCCAGTACTTC. Its protein is CASSPRGGAGETQYF.

The chain combines TRBV3-1 (or the pseudogene TRBV3-2) with TRBJ2-7; D is unclear. With 3 bases removed from V and 3 bases from J, the gap between germline ends came to 9 bases. Per germline, CDR1 LGHDT and CDR2 YNNKEL (reference sequence). The CDR3 spans 13 residues. The CDR3 region is CASSQQHIYEQYF. Written as DNA, the CDR3 is TGTGCCAGCAGCCAGCAACATATCTACGAGCAGTACTTC.

Concerning this clone: The identical CDR3 is also encoded by other nucleotide sequences in the sample. CDR3 amino acids: CASSSLGGSYEQYF. CDR3 in DNA: TGTGCCAGCAGTTCCCTGGGAGGGTCCTACGAGCAGTACTTC. The chain links TRBV6-5 to TRBJ2-7; 7 positions match TRBD2. The V gene end was trimmed by 4 bases and the J gene end by 1 base; junction bases not matched to a gene: 4. The CDR3 length is 14 residues. Germline V gives CDR1 MNHEY, CDR2 SVGAGI.

In DNA, the CDR3 is TGCGCCAGCAGCCAAGATCCTGCCGGGACTAGCGGGAGAAATGAGCAGTTCTTC. Residues: CASSQDPAGTSGRNEQFF. The rearrangement uses TRBV4-3 and TRBJ2-1; 14 positions match TRBD2. Unmatched junction bases numbered 8, after V lost 0 bases and J lost 7 bases. Looked up from germline, CDR1 is LGHNA and CDR2 is YSLEER. This CDR3 region has 18 residues.